This T cell receptor (beta chain) was found in a study of T-cell memory formation after mild COVID-19. Study overall: TCR clusters were mostly donor specific.

TCRdb called the 5' RACE reads again in MiXCR, with one record for every CDR3 protein. The table includes 250,000 to 350,000 distinct CDR3 sequences, 15% to 20% detected once. Notes on the study in general: Cross-reactive memory apparently joined, as some responding clones appeared in pre-infection memory.

As concerns this clonotype: Its target is not known.

This CDR3 comprises 15 residues. J gave up 6 bases and V 5 bases, and 7 bases lay outside the gene matches. From germline, CDR1 is MDHEN and CDR2 SYDVKM. The receptor's source is a man younger than 35 who had mild COVID-19 (a few samples of this study predate the infection). Cell type and time point are not known. The sample consisted of PBMCs or a T cell subset sorted from them (not recorded which). The rearrangement uses TRBV28 and TRBJ1-2, with TRBD1 matching 12 bases. CDR3 residues: CASSPLGQGADGYTF. The CDR3 DNA follows: TGTGCCAGCAGTCCCCTGGGACAGGGGGCCGATGGCTACACCTTC.